This T cell receptor beta chain stems from a study of T cell responses to AZD1222 COVID-19 vaccine. Study summary: Whether given at about 4 or about 12 weeks, second doses were pooled.

Clones were sequenced by immunoSEQ multiplex PCR, and TCRdb holds only the in-frame ones, with some missing. The table lists about 150,000 clones, roughly nine tenths of them singletons. From germline, CDR1 is SGHVS and CDR2 FQNEAQ. V lost 8 bases to trimming and J lost 1 base, with 14 bases between them. This CDR3 has 14 residues. The source of this sequence is an adult in good health. This sequence joins TRBV7-8 and TRBJ1-1; possible D gene TRBD1, 5 bases. The sample in question was peripheral blood, obtained on day 0 of AZD1222 vaccination. CDR3 residues: CASLGGRGNTEAFF. The CDR3, as DNA: TGTGCCAGCCTCGGGGGTAGGGGGAACACTGAAGCTTTCTTT.